In its sample, the clone carrying this T cell receptor (beta chain) was seen a few times. What it binds is unknown. This sample is part of a study of response to subunit inactivated influenza vaccine. Study-wide results and limits: Each seasonal influenza vaccination, the authors suggested, recruits few new T cells.

TCRdb processed the RT-PCR reads anew with MiXCR; each CDR3 protein has one entry. Altogether around 170,000 distinct CDR3 sequences are present, 9.5% to 12% being singletons, with the ten largest covering about a third. This sample comprised CD8+ T cells sorted from PBMCs, obtained less than 25 months after vaccination. This sequence was found in a man between 50 and 75 years old who received an inactivated influenza vaccine.

CDR3 protein: CASSQIRGDWRTNNEQFF. The CDR3 DNA reads as TGCGCCAGCAGCCAAATACGAGGGGACTGGCGGACCAACAATGAGCAGTTCTTC. The chain employs TRBV4-3 and TRBJ2-1; weak D call: TRBD2 (6 bases). The CDR3 loop spans 18 amino acids. V lost 2 bases to trimming and J lost 5 bases, with 22 bases between them. The V gene's germline CDR1 is LGHNA and CDR2 YSLEER.